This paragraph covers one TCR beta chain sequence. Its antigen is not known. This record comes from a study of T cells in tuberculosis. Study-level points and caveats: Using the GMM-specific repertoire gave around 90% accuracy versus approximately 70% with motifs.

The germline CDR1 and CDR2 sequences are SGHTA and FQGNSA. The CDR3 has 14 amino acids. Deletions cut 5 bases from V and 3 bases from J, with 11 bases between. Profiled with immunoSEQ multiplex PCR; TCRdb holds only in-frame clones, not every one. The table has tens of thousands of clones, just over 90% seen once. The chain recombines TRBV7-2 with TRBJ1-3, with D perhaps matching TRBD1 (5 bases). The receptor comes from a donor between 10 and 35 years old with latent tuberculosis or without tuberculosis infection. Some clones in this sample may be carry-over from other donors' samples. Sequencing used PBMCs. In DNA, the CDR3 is TGTGCCAGCAGCCCCGGGGGAAGTGGAAACACCATATATTTT. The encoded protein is CASSPGGSGNTIYF.